This entry lists 18 T cell receptor beta chains sequenced from one sample in a study of T-cell memory formation after mild COVID-19. In TCRdb, the 5' RACE reads were re-called with MiXCR into one record per CDR3 protein. The sample includes about 620,000 distinct CDR3 sequences, 18% seen only once; the top ten take 12%. The sequenced sample consisted of PBMCs or a T cell subset sorted from them (not recorded which). Receptor source: an adult woman who had mild COVID-19 (a few samples of this study predate the infection). Cell type and time point are not known.

The chain joins TRBV6-5 to TRBJ1-5; 7 bases agree with TRBD1. The CDR3 covers 12 residues. Germline V gene lookup returns CDR1 MNHEY and CDR2 SVGAGI. The V and J ends lost 8 bases and 5 bases, in that order; junction bases with no gene match: 3. Written as DNA, the CDR3 is TGTGCCAGCTTTGACAGGGATCAGCCCCAGCATTTT. This codes for CASFDRDQPQHF.

As concerns this clonotype: This may stem from a read error, because a much larger clone lies one nucleotide away. This chain uses TRBV20-1 with TRBJ2-7, with 8 bases aligning to TRBD1. Trimming removed 5 bases from V and 0 bases from J; junction bases left unmatched: 3. There are 13 residues in the CDR3. Per germline, CDR1 DFQATT and CDR2 SNEGSKA (reference sequence). CDR3 protein: CSARQGTSYEQYF. CDR3 sequence (DNA): TGCAGTGCTCGACAGGGGACCTCCTACGAGCAGTACTTC.

In its sample, this clonotype was seen a few times. The rearrangement uses TRBV27 and TRBJ2-1; 11 positions match TRBD1. The CDR3 is 13 amino acids. CDR1 is MNHEY, CDR2 SMNVEV, per germline (reference sequence). V lost 5 bases, J lost 10 bases, and 4 bases stayed unmatched. The CDR3 spells CASSPRTGGEQFF. The CDR3 nucleotides are TGTGCCAGCAGTCCCCGGACAGGGGGCGAGCAGTTCTTC.

This clonotype was counted at least ten times. V usage is TRBV7-9 and J usage is TRBJ2-5; D possibly matches TRBD1 or TRBD2 (5 bases each). The CDR3 contains 14 residues. Trimming removed 5 bases at V and 0 bases at J, with 10 bases between. Germline V CDR1 and CDR2: SEHNR, FQNEAQ (reference sequence). This CDR3 is CASSQGPNQETQYF. In DNA form, the CDR3 reads TGTGCCAGCAGCCAGGGACCTAACCAAGAGACCCAGTACTTC.

This clonotype was found a few times. The CDR3 region has the DNA TGTGCCAGCAGGGCGTTTAGTGAGCAGTTCTTC. It codes for CASRAFSEQFF. The rearrangement joins TRBV12-3 or TRBV12-4 to TRBJ2-1; no clear D. The CDR3 is 11 amino acids. V lost 6 bases, J lost 9 bases, and 9 bases lay in between.

The chain couples TRBV20-1 to TRBJ1-1; weak D call: TRBD1 (5 bases). The CDR3 extends over 14 amino acids. V was clipped by 0 bases and J by 5 bases, with 13 bases between them. CDR1 and CDR2 from the germline V gene are DFQATT and SNEGSKA (reference sequence). The CDR3 coding sequence is TGCAGTGCTAGAGATGTTTCGGGGGGGACTGAAGCTTTCTTT. This translates into CSARDVSGGTEAFF.

This clonotype was seen a few times. The genes are TRBV5-6 and TRBJ2-2, with 7 bases aligning to TRBD1. Germline CDR1 and CDR2: SGHDT and YYEEEE. This CDR3 has 16 amino acids. V lost 1 base, J lost 1 base, and 4 bases stayed unmatched. For the CDR3, the DNA is TGTGCCAGCAGCTTGATCGGGACAGTGAACACCGGGGAGCTGTTTTTT. Translated, it gives CASSLIGTVNTGELFF.

The chain couples TRBV20-1 to TRBJ1-6; unclear D gene. Germline V gene sequence: CDR1 DFQATT, CDR2 SNEGSKA (reference sequence). The CDR3 covers 17 residues. V was trimmed by 0 bases and J by 0 bases, leaving 12 bases between them. The CDR3 region has the DNA TGCAGTGCTAGAGACTTGACCGATAGCTCCTATAATTCACCCCTCCACTTT. It specifies CSARDLTDSSYNSPLHF.

V is TRBV7-9 and J is TRBJ2-3; D uncertain. In germline, CDR1 is SEHNR, CDR2 FQNEAQ (reference sequence). Trimming shortened V by 7 bases and J by 2 bases, and 13 bases separated the two germline ends. The CDR3 consists of 14 residues. The CDR3 sequence: CASTPGLLTDTQYF. DNA of the CDR3: TGTGCCAGCACCCCCGGGCTGCTCACAGATACGCAGTATTTT.

V gene TRBV7-2 combines with J gene TRBJ1-2, with 8 bases identical to TRBD1. CDR3 length: 15 amino acids. After removal of 5 bases from V and 5 bases from J, the junction contained 10 bases not matched to a gene. Germline V lookup: CDR1 SGHTA, CDR2 FQGNSA. The CDR3 nucleotides are TGTGCCAGCAGCCAAAGGACAGGGCAAGATTATGGCTACACCTTC. Protein product: CASSQRTGQDYGYTF.

This clonotype was recorded a few times. The rearrangement links TRBV4-3 to TRBJ2-6; 7 nucleotides match TRBD1. CDR1 LGHNA and CDR2 YSLEER come from the germline V gene. The CDR3 extends over 17 amino acids. Trimming at V came to 0 bases and at J to 0 bases, leaving 2 bases not matched to a gene. The CDR3: CASSQDDRASGANVLTF. The CDR3 DNA reads as TGCGCCAGCAGCCAAGATGACAGGGCCTCTGGGGCCAACGTCCTGACTTTC.

This clonotype has more than one count but fewer than ten. J is TRBJ2-7 and V is TRBV27; 7 nucleotides line up with TRBD1. Germline V gives CDR1 MNHEY, CDR2 SMNVEV (reference sequence). Trimming took 5 bases from V and 12 from J; bases not matched to a gene: 4. The CDR3 contains 10 residues. The CDR3: CASSIRGSYF. The CDR3 DNA is TGTGCCAGCAGTATCAGGGGGTCGTACTTC.

This clonotype was found a few times. This sequence joins TRBV30 and TRBJ1-4; tentative D call: TRBD1 (6 bases). In germline, CDR1 is GTSNPN, CDR2 SVGIG (reference sequence). CDR3 size: 14 residues. V was pared by 3 bases and J by 5 bases, with 13 bases between. The CDR3 DNA sequence: TGTGCCTGGAGGGAGGACAGCACAAATGAAAAACTGTTTTTT. Residues: CAWREDSTNEKLFF.

The chain has TRBV20-1 and TRBJ2-7, with a weak D call TRBD1 (5 bases). V was cut by 3 bases and J by 4 bases, with 16 bases left in between. This CDR3 region has 14 residues. CDR1 is DFQATT and CDR2 is SNEGSKA in the germline V gene (reference sequence). Written as DNA, the CDR3 is TGCAGTGCTAGTAAGGGGCTAGACATATACGAGCAGTACTTC. It specifies CSASKGLDIYEQYF.

This clonotype was recorded many times. The chain has TRBV7-9 and TRBJ2-7; TRBD1 matches at 7 bases. Trimming removed 1 base from V and 6 bases from J; junction bases left unmatched: 12. This CDR3 has 16 amino acids. The germline CDR1 and CDR2 sequences are SEHNR and FQNEAQ (reference sequence). The CDR3: CASSLGETGSRGEQYF. The CDR3 nucleotides read TGTGCCAGCAGCTTAGGTGAGACAGGGTCAAGGGGCGAGCAGTACTTC.

This clonotype turned up a few times. The chain is built from TRBV7-9 and TRBJ1-5; 8 bases line up with TRBD1. From germline, CDR1 is SEHNR and CDR2 FQNEAQ (reference sequence). Trimming at V came to 5 bases and at J to 8 bases, leaving 8 bases not matched to a gene. The CDR3 length is 14 residues. DNA of the CDR3: TGTGCCAGCAGCCATGGACAGGGTTTGAAGCCCCAGCATTTT. Encoded protein: CASSHGQGLKPQHF.

This clonotype has just a few counts. This rearrangement joins TRBV15 to TRBJ2-3, with D hard to call. V lost 5 bases to trimming and J lost 0 bases, with 15 bases between them. Germline V gene data show CDR1 as LNHNV and CDR2 as YYDKDF (reference sequence). The CDR3 has 16 residues. The CDR3 bases are TGTGCCACCAGCCCAACGGGCCTCGCCAGCACAGATACGCAGTATTTT. This codes for CATSPTGLASTDTQYF.

The DNA for the CDR3 is TGCAGTGCTAGAGATGGATACTTGGACCAAGAGACCCAGTACTTC. Translated: CSARDGYLDQETQYF. This sequence joins TRBV20-1 and TRBJ2-5; D is unclear. The ends were cut back, 0 bases at V and 0 bases at J, with 11 bases in the middle. The CDR3 sequence is 15 residues long. CDR1 and CDR2 from the germline V gene are DFQATT and SNEGSKA (reference sequence).